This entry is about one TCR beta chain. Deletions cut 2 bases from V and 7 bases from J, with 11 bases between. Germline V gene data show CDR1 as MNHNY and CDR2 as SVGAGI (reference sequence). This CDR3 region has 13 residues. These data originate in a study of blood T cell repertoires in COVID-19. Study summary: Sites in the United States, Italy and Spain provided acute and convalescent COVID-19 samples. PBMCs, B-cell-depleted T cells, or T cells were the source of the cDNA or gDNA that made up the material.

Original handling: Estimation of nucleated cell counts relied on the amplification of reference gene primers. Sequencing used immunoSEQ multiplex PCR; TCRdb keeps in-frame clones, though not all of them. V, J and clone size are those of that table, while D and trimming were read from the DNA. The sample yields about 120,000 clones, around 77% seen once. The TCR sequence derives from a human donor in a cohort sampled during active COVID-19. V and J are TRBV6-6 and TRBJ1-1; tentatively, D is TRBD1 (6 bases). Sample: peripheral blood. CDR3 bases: TGTGCCAGCAGTTACGGTGGACAGAGTGAAGCTTTCTTT. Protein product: CASSYGGQSEAFF.